The T cell receptor beta chain described here comes from a study of identical twins. MiXCR, run by TCRdb on the 5' RACE reads, gives a single entry per CDR3 protein. The table shows approximately 220,000 distinct CDR3 sequences, with 6% to 8.5% occurring only once. This CDR3 is 14 amino acids long. The same specimen was also included in a second study, on yellow fever vaccine responses in identical twins.

Sequenced input: CD8+ T cells sorted from blood. This rearrangement joins TRBV12-3 or TRBV12-4 to TRBJ1-3; D unclear. The TCR sequence derives from a woman aged 18-29 years in good health. In DNA form, the CDR3 reads TGTGGCATAGAGACGGCCACCTCTGGAAACACCATATATTTT. This sequence encodes CGIETATSGNTIYF.